The entry that follows covers one T cell receptor (beta chain) sequence. The table lists this clonotype with a few counts. The antigen it binds to is not known. Per-nucleotide qualities are absent, and no much larger clonotype sits a single base away. Libraries were built with PCR. The listed sequencing device is Illumina HiSeq 2500. TCR library preparation used molecular barcoding, with unique molecular identifiers applied to normalize quantification of the TCRbeta repertoire. In TCRdb, the public reads were trimmed at Q25 with fastp and aligned with MiXCR, with productive beta chains retained. Rows are unified per CDR3 protein, each entry keeping the most common DNA and genes. The sample has some 400,000 distinct CDR3 sequences on record, 20% of them singletons. The ten largest clones represent over 3.5% of the sample. From the cysteine up to the phenylalanine, the CDR3 has a length of 15 residues. The CDR3 DNA has 45 bases and is translated from base 1. V is trimmed back by 5 bases and J by 9 bases, and the junction contains 8 bases that no gene match accounts for. CDR1 is given as SGHTA and CDR2 as FQGNSA, both from the germline V gene.

The sample belongs to a study of T-cell reconstitution after alpha-beta-depleted transplantation in children (TCRdb year 2016). Some background on the complete study: Using TCR repertoire profiling, the study quantitatively followed how T-cell immune reconstitution unfolded in children after TCRalphabeta/CD19-depleted allogeneic hematopoietic cell transplantation.

The source was PBMCs from the stem cell graft donor, collected from the stem cell graft. The chain is encoded by TRBV7-2 joined to TRBJ2-1, with TRBD2 identical over 12 junction bases. This sequence originates from a human donor who donated a stem cell graft to a child with acute myeloid leukemia. The CDR3 has the sequence CASSPRTSGMGEQFF. The DNA is TGTGCCAGCAGCCCAAGGACTAGCGGGATGGGTGAGCAGTTCTTC.